Given below is one T cell receptor beta chain in context. This record comes from a study of blood T cell repertoires in COVID-19. Study summary: COVID-19 samples, acute and convalescent, were from the United States, Italy and Spain. PBMCs, B-cell-depleted T cells, or T cells were the source of the cDNA or gDNA that made up the material.

V trimming: 0 bases; J trimming: 4 bases; junction bases outside the gene matches: 6. The CDR3 is 16 residues long. Germline assignment: CDR1 KGHSH and CDR2 LQKENI. Per the original methods: It was from reference gene primer amplification that nucleated cell counts were estimated. Generated by immunoSEQ multiplex PCR, the TCRdb table keeps only in-frame clones and is missing some. Clonal size and the V and J genes are those of that table, whereas D and trimming came from the DNA. The sample comprises about 90,000 clones, about 88% of which are singletons, and 1.2% rests with the top ten. Sequencing used peripheral blood. The rearrangement uses TRBV18 and TRBJ1-1, with 9 positions matching TRBD1. This receptor was taken from an elderly man with active or convalescent COVID-19. CDR3 DNA sequence: TGTGCCAGCTCACCACCGATGACAGGGGGACTCACTGAAGCTTTCTTT. It specifies CASSPPMTGGLTEAFF.